This T cell receptor beta chain was identified during a study of shared clonotypes between healthy human individuals. This clone was picked up a small number of times. Per the original methods: With immunoSEQ giving junction-only sequences and no quality scores, filtering differed. Generated by immunoSEQ multiplex PCR, the TCRdb table keeps only in-frame clones and is missing some. V and J calls and clone size are as listed in that table; D and trimming were resolved from the DNA. This sample has around 430,000 clones; 70% to 80% occur once, and the top ten carry roughly an eighth. Trimming pared 5 bases from V and 9 bases from J, leaving 17 bases between. This CDR3 spans 14 amino acids. Germline V gives CDR1 MDHEN, CDR2 SYDVKM. Healthy HIV-negative adults with no recent acute infections or vaccinations were recruited as donors.

The sample comprised PBMCs. V is TRBV28 and J is TRBJ1-3; D might be TRBD1 (5 bases). The TCR was taken from a woman aged 40 to 50 in good health. Some clones in this sample may be carry-over from other donors' samples. The CDR3 here is CASSKQGVFSTIYF. The CDR3, as DNA: TGTGCCAGCAGTAAACAAGGGGTATTCAGCACCATATATTTT.